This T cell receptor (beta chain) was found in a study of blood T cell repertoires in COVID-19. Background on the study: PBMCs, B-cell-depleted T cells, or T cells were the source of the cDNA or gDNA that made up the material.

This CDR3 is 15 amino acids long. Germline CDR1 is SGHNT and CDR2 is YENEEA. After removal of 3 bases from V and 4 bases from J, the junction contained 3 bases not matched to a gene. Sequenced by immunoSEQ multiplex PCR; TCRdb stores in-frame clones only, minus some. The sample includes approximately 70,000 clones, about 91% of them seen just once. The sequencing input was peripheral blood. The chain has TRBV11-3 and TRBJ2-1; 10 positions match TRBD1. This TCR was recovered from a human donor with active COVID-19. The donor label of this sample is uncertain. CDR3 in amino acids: CASSFGTGAYNEQFF. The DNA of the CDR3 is TGTGCCAGCAGCTTCGGGACAGGGGCTTACAATGAGCAGTTCTTC.